This TCR beta chain was documented in a study of blood T cell repertoires in COVID-19. Background on the study: Samples taken during acute and convalescent COVID-19 were collected in the United States, Italy and Spain. The analysed material was cDNA or gDNA that came from T cells, B-cell-depleted T cells, or PBMCs.

The sample holds a few counts of this clone. The method was immunoSEQ multiplex PCR; TCRdb's version includes in-frame clones alone and lacks a portion of them. Found here are 250,000 to 350,000 clones, 86% of them singletons; the top ten hold under 3.5%. Germline CDR1 SGHNT, CDR2 YENEEA. The CDR3 totals 17 residues. Trimming removed 0 bases at V and 0 bases at J, with 9 bases between. Sequenced: peripheral blood. The sequence was collected from a woman between 25 and 40 years old with active or convalescent COVID-19. The chain combines TRBV11-3 with TRBJ1-6; D is possibly TRBD1 (5 bases). DNA of the CDR3: TGTGCCAGCAGCTTAGATCCCGACAGCTCCTATAATTCACCCCTCCACTTT. This sequence encodes CASSLDPDSSYNSPLHF.